This TCR beta chain was documented in a study of cytomegalovirus exposure and HLA in healthy donors. Germline CDR1 MNHEY, CDR2 SVGAGI. Unmatched junction bases numbered 7, after V lost 5 bases and J lost 6 bases. The CDR3 length is 14 residues. This clone was counted between two and nine times. 60 Vbeta and 13 Jbeta primers were used in PCR. Using immunoSEQ multiplex PCR, the repertoire was profiled, and TCRdb retains in-frame clones only, with some absent. The sample contains about 130,000 clones, around 78% of which appear only once. Sequenced: PBMCs. The clonotype was recovered from a middle-aged man in good health and CMV-seronegative. This sequence joins TRBV6-5 and TRBJ1-5; 7 bases map to TRBD1. CDR3 nucleotide sequence: TGTGCCAGCAGTGAGCAAACAGGGGCTCAGCCCCAGCATTTT. Its protein is CASSEQTGAQPQHF.